The rows below give T cell receptor beta chains drawn from one sample of a study of T cell responses to AZD1222 COVID-19 vaccine. Measured with immunoSEQ multiplex PCR; TCRdb has only the in-frame clones, and not every one. The profile shows 150,000 to 200,000 clones, over 85% of them singletons. The starting material was peripheral blood, obtained on day 0 of AZD1222 vaccination. Receptors originate from an adult in good health. Both conserved end residues are part of each CDR3. D genes are given only for firm matches. Not every row has a clone size; where given, it reads once, few, many or a size class.

length	V	size	D	J	CDR3	DNA
14	TRBV6-5	.	.	TRBJ1-1	CASSVRTVNTEAFF	TGTGCCAGCAGCGTCCGGACAGTTAACACTGAAGCTTTCTTT
13	TRBV5-1	.	.	TRBJ1-1	CASSLDGRAEAFF	TGCGCCAGCAGCTTGGATGGGAGGGCTGAAGCTTTCTTT
13	TRBV12-3/TRBV12-4	.	TRBD1	TRBJ2-7	CASSIGQAVEQYF	TGTGCCAGCAGTATAGGACAGGCCGTCGAGCAGTACTTC
16	TRBV9	.	TRBD1	TRBJ1-1	CASSRGTGPTNTEAFF	TGTGCCAGCAGTAGAGGGACAGGACCGACGAACACTGAAGCTTTCTTT
14	TRBV27	once	.	TRBJ2-2	CASSLAGRTGELFF	TGTGCCAGCAGTTTAGCTGGGAGGACCGGGGAGCTGTTTTTT
14	TRBV27	.	TRBD1	TRBJ1-1	CASREQGTGTEAFF	TGTGCCAGCAGGGAACAGGGGACGGGCACTGAAGCTTTCTTT
12	TRBV5-6	.	.	TRBJ2-2	CASSEFVGELFF	TGTGCCAGCAGCGAGTTCGTCGGGGAGCTGTTTTTT
13	TRBV10-3	.	TRBD1	TRBJ2-1	CAIGNRGENEQFF	TGTGCCATCGGGAACAGGGGAGAGAATGAGCAGTTCTTC
15	TRBV2	few	.	TRBJ1-1	CASSDLVLRGTEAFF	TGTGCCAGCAGTGATTTGGTGCTCCGGGGCACTGAAGCTTTCTTT
15	TRBV5-1	.	.	TRBJ1-2	CASSLTGTPDYGYTF	TGCGCCAGCAGCTTAACCGGGACACCGGACTATGGCTACACCTTC
15	TRBV5-6	.	.	TRBJ2-7	CASSLPGASSYEQYF	TGTGCCAGCAGCTTGCCGGGGGCTAGCTCCTACGAGCAGTACTTC
15	TRBV18	once	TRBD1	TRBJ1-1	CASSPLGQLNTEAFF	TGTGCCAGCTCACCATTGGGACAGCTGAACACTGAAGCTTTCTTT
13	TRBV10-1	.	.	TRBJ1-2	CASSTGVNYGYTF	TGCGCCAGCAGTACGGGGGTGAACTATGGCTACACCTTC
13	TRBV19	.	.	TRBJ1-2	CASRKQGNYGYTF	TGTGCCAGTAGAAAGCAGGGGAACTATGGCTACACCTTC
18	TRBV7-9	.	TRBD1	TRBJ1-2	CASSLVLVRDREIYGYTF	TGTGCCAGCAGCTTAGTACTCGTTCGGGACAGGGAAATATATGGCTACACCTTC
14	TRBV5-1	.	.	TRBJ2-1	CASSLGYLGNEQFF	TGCGCCAGCAGCTTAGGATATTTGGGCAATGAGCAGTTCTTC
16	TRBV3-1/TRBV3-2	.	TRBD1	TRBJ2-7	CASSPLVGQASGKQYF	TGTGCCAGCAGCCCGCTAGTAGGACAGGCAAGTGGCAAGCAGTACTTC
13	TRBV4-1	.	TRBD1	TRBJ2-7	CASSQEDRGRSYF	TGCGCCAGCAGCCAAGAGGACAGGGGCCGGTCATACTTC
14	TRBV6-5	.	.	TRBJ1-1	CASSYQTVNTEAFF	TGTGCCAGCAGTTACCAGACAGTGAACACTGAAGCTTTCTTT
14	TRBV15	.	.	TRBJ2-7	CATSRDLWTDEQYF	TGTGCCACCAGCAGAGATCTGTGGACTGACGAGCAGTACTTC
13	TRBV5-6	.	TRBD1	TRBJ2-7	CASSLGRGPEQYF	TGTGCCAGCAGCTTGGGCAGGGGGCCCGAGCAGTACTTC
16	TRBV5-1	.	TRBD1	TRBJ1-1	CASSSTDRGRSTEAFF	TGCGCCAGCAGCTCCACGGACAGGGGGCGCAGCACTGAAGCTTTCTTT
12	TRBV2	.	.	TRBJ1-2	CASRGDVYGYTF	TGTGCCAGCAGAGGGGACGTCTATGGCTACACCTTC
14	TRBV3-1/TRBV3-2	once	.	TRBJ1-5	CASSQDPTDQPQHF	TGTGCCAGCAGCCAAGATCCAACCGATCAGCCCCAGCATTTT
14	TRBV28	.	.	TRBJ1-5	CASSPPTGIKPQHF	TGTGCCAGCAGTCCACCTACAGGCATCAAGCCCCAGCATTTT
17	TRBV5-6	once	TRBD2	TRBJ2-1	CASSLGGTSGSHNEQFF	TGTGCCAGCAGCTTAGGCGGGACTAGCGGGAGCCACAATGAGCAGTTCTTC
11	TRBV6-4	few	.	TRBJ1-1	CASRMNTEAFF	TGTGCCAGCAGGATGAACACTGAAGCTTTCTTT
15	TRBV19	.	.	TRBJ1-4	CASSIEGRYHEKLFF	TGTGCCAGTAGTATTGAGGGGCGGTATCATGAAAAACTGTTTTTT
15	TRBV28	.	.	TRBJ2-3	CASSLQDTSTDTQYF	TGTGCCAGCAGTTTACAGGACACTAGCACAGATACGCAGTATTTT
17	TRBV7-9	.	.	TRBJ1-3	CASSLAKNTVSGNTIYF	TGTGCCAGCAGCTTAGCTAAAAACACCGTCTCTGGAAACACCATATATTTT
12	TRBV30	.	.	TRBJ1-2	CAWNKGVGGYTF	TGTGCCTGGAATAAAGGGGTTGGGGGCTACACCTTC
16	TRBV30	.	TRBD2	TRBJ2-7	CAWSHLPTGLAYEQYF	TGTGCCTGGAGTCATCTTCCTACGGGACTAGCCTACGAGCAGTACTTC
14	TRBV9	.	.	TRBJ1-5	CASSVDSSNQPQHF	TGTGCCAGCAGCGTCGACAGTAGCAATCAGCCCCAGCATTTT
12	TRBV12-3/TRBV12-4	.	.	TRBJ2-3	CASRIPTDTQYF	TGTGCCAGCAGAATTCCCACAGATACGCAGTATTTT
15	TRBV7-9	.	.	TRBJ2-1	CASSPPVGLGNEQFF	TGTGCCAGCAGCCCGCCAGTGGGGCTAGGGAATGAGCAGTTCTTC
12	TRBV6-2/TRBV6-3	.	.	TRBJ1-5	CASSSPGRPQHF	TGTGCCAGCAGTTCCCCCGGGCGGCCCCAGCATTTT
15	TRBV27	.	.	TRBJ2-2	CASSSRRTNTGELFF	TGTGCCAGCAGTTCTCGACGGACGAACACCGGGGAGCTGTTTTTT
14	TRBV5-6	.	.	TRBJ1-6	CASSLRERGSPLHF	TGTGCCAGCAGCTTGCGGGAGCGGGGGTCACCCCTCCACTTT
12	TRBV20-1	.	.	TRBJ2-5	CSASLVQETQYF	TGCAGTGCTAGTTTGGTTCAAGAGACCCAGTACTTC
13	TRBV12-3/TRBV12-4	.	.	TRBJ2-7	CASRAGQSSEQYF	TGTGCCAGCAGGGCCGGACAGTCTAGCGAGCAGTACTTC
11	TRBV7-2	.	.	TRBJ1-1	CASSFGVSAFF	TGTGCCAGCAGCTTTGGGGTCTCGGCTTTCTTT
16	TRBV15	.	TRBD2	TRBJ2-7	CATSNYGLAGAYEQYF	TGTGCCACCAGCAACTACGGACTAGCGGGTGCCTACGAGCAGTACTTC
18	TRBV4-2	.	.	TRBJ2-7	CASSQGVVAGAISYEQYF	TGTGCCAGCAGCCAAGGGGTGGTTGCAGGGGCTATATCCTACGAGCAGTACTTC
15	TRBV7-8	.	.	TRBJ1-4	CASSFGSGSGEKLFF	TGTGCCAGCAGCTTCGGTTCCGGGTCGGGCGAAAAACTGTTTTTT
15	TRBV6-5	.	TRBD1	TRBJ1-2	CASSRDSYGNYGYTF	TGTGCCAGCAGTAGGGACAGCTATGGGAACTATGGCTACACCTTC
13	TRBV6-5	.	.	TRBJ1-2	CASRVDGNYGYTF	TGTGCCAGCAGGGTTGACGGGAACTATGGCTACACCTTC
14	TRBV28	.	TRBD1	TRBJ1-5	CATLDRGTGQPQHF	TGTGCCACCCTCGACAGGGGAACGGGCCAGCCCCAGCATTTT
13	TRBV29-1	.	.	TRBJ2-7	CSVGEFIGGEQYF	TGCAGCGTTGGAGAATTTATAGGGGGGGAGCAGTACTTC
16	TRBV2	once	.	TRBJ2-6	CASTEHPSSGANVLTF	TGTGCCAGCACCGAACACCCGAGCTCTGGGGCCAACGTCCTGACTTTC
16	TRBV12-5	.	TRBD1	TRBJ1-5	CASGFDAGGGNQPQHF	TGTGCTAGTGGTTTCGACGCAGGGGGCGGCAATCAGCCCCAGCATTTT
17	TRBV6-1	.	.	TRBJ1-6	CASSERQFRNYNSPLHF	TGTGCCAGCAGTGAGAGACAGTTTCGGAACTATAATTCACCCCTCCACTTT
15	TRBV19	.	TRBD2	TRBJ2-7	CASSTYSGRVYEQYF	TGTGCCAGTAGTACCTATAGCGGGAGAGTCTACGAGCAGTACTTC
13	TRBV3-1/TRBV3-2	few	.	TRBJ2-7	CASSLRLDYEQYF	TGTGCCAGCAGCCTACGACTTGACTACGAGCAGTACTTC
12	TRBV7-9	.	TRBD1	TRBJ1-1	CASSQGTARPFF	TGTGCCAGCAGCCAGGGGACAGCAAGGCCTTTCTTT
13	TRBV6-5	.	.	TRBJ1-1	CASSYELNTEAFF	TGTGCCAGCAGTTACGAACTGAACACTGAAGCTTTCTTT